A single sample gave rise to the 7 T cell receptor beta chains below, sequenced in a study of blood T cells in healthy people across ages (dated by TCRdb to about 2015). The library was made by 5' RACE. The second PCR ran for about 6 to 12 cycles and used a J-beta primer mix along with a sample-barcoded 5' primer. Using fastp trimming at Q25 and MiXCR clonotype assembly, TCRdb reanalyzed the public sequencing data and kept in-frame beta chains. A single entry per CDR3 protein holds the most common genes and DNA from its merged rows. The sample table shows 1,800,000 or so distinct CDR3 sequences, and about 39% are seen once. 23% of the sample comes from the top ten. Material for sequencing was blood. The receptors were sampled from a human donor in good health.

The chain uses TRBV6-6 and TRBJ1-1, with D hard to call. V gave up 6 bases and J gave up 3 bases, with 5 bases separating them. This CDR3 is built from 11 residues. Germline CDR1 is MNHNY and CDR2 is SVGAGI (reference sequence). CDR3 nucleotides: TGTGCCAGCAGGGTGGACACTGAAGCTTTCTTT. Translating gives CASRVDTEAFF.

The gene calls are TRBV10-3 and TRBJ2-7; perhaps TRBD1 as D (7 bases). The CDR3 runs to 15 residues. The V and J ends lost 3 bases and 9 bases respectively, with 21 bases between them. The germline gives CDR1 ENHRY, CDR2 SYGVKD. The CDR3 DNA sequence: TGTGCCATCAGTGAAGGAGACAGGCTTCAGGGGGGGCAGTACTTC. It translates to CAISEGDRLQGGQYF.

J is TRBJ2-7 and V is TRBV5-5; maybe TRBD1 (6 bases). TRBJ2-5 matches the DNA end more closely, so the J call is doubtful. Germline V CDR1 and CDR2: SGHKS, YYEKEE (reference sequence). This CDR3 region has 14 residues. In DNA, the CDR3 is TGTGCCAGCAGCTTTGGGGCAGGGGCAGAGACCCAGTACTTC. This gives the protein CASSFGAGAETQYF.

This clonotype occurred many times. The rearrangement uses TRBV24-1 and TRBJ2-5, with D perhaps matching TRBD1 or TRBD2 (6 bases each). CDR1 is KGHDR and CDR2 is SFDVKD in the germline V gene. The CDR3 consists of 13 residues. The V end was cut by 5 bases, the J end by 10 bases, with 16 bases between. CDR3 DNA sequence: TGTGCCACCAGTGGGGGGGCCAAGAGGGACCAGTACTTC. Translating it yields CATSGGAKRDQYF.

This clonotype was seen only a few times. The chain joins TRBV12-3 or TRBV12-4 to TRBJ2-5, with TRBD2 identical over 10 bases. The junction had 13 bases not matched to a gene; V was cut back by 2 bases and J by 7 bases. The CDR3 length is 17 residues. CDR3 in DNA: TGTGCCAGCAGTTTAACCCTAGCGGGGGCCAAGGAGGGGACCCAGTACTTC. This translates into CASSLTLAGAKEGTQYF.

This chain uses TRBV5-1 with TRBJ2-7; 7 bases are a match to TRBD2. CDR1 is SGHRS and CDR2 is YFSETQ in the germline V gene. V trimming: 4 bases; J trimming: 4 bases; junction bases outside the gene matches: 5. The CDR3 is made up of 13 amino acids. The CDR3 here is CASSPLGGYEQYF. In nucleotides, the CDR3 is TGCGCCAGCAGCCCCTTGGGGGGGTACGAGCAGTACTTC.

For this clonotype: Germline is not matched at one junction end, which may reflect a read error. The genes are TRBV11-2 and TRBJ2-3, with 13 positions matching TRBD2. Germline CDR1 reads SGHAT; CDR2 reads FQNNGV. CDR3 length equals 16 residues. The CDR3 here is CASSSGLAGDSDAQYF. The CDR3, as DNA: TGTGCCAGCAGCTCCGGACTAGCGGGGGATTCAGATGCGCAGTATTTT.